This TCR beta chain was documented in a study of response to subunit inactivated influenza vaccine. TCRdb reprocessed the RT-PCR reads with MiXCR, giving one entry per CDR3 protein. This table has hundreds of thousands of distinct CDR3 sequences, approximately 21% appearing once. Trimming cost V 1 base and J 0 bases; bases outside gene matches: 5. Per germline, CDR1 SGHDT and CDR2 YYEEEE. The CDR3 contains 16 residues. This chain connects TRBV5-6 to TRBJ2-7, with 9 bases matching TRBD2. This clonotype originated in a man aged 50 to 69 who received an inactivated influenza vaccine. Sequencing used PBMCs from blood, obtained 21 months after vaccination. Written as DNA, the CDR3 is TGTGCCAGCAGCTTGCGGGAAGCGGGAGGCTCCTACGAGCAGTACTTC. Translated, it gives CASSLREAGGSYEQYF.